Sequencing of this T cell receptor beta chain was carried out in a study of cytomegalovirus exposure and HLA in healthy donors. This clone was picked up a small number of times. The antigen is unknown. Germline values: CDR1 SGHAT, CDR2 FQNNGV. This CDR3 contains 13 residues. V shed 5 bases and J 9 bases; nucleotides not matched to a gene: 7. Study-wide results and limits: In vitro assays verified that three CMV-associated chains recognized CMV antigens specifically.

PCR used 60 Vbeta primers and 13 Jbeta primers. TCRdb's table, derived via immunoSEQ multiplex PCR, lists solely in-frame clones and lacks some. Of about 180,000 clones detected, 77% appear once; the ten largest clones hold approximately 1.5%. The chain links TRBV11-2 to TRBJ2-1; 7 positions agree with TRBD1. The receptor was isolated from a woman aged 30 to 39 in good health and CMV-seropositive. Sample: PBMCs. CDR3 residues: CASSRDREGEQFF. CDR3 sequence (DNA): TGTGCCAGCAGCCGCGACAGGGAAGGTGAGCAGTTCTTC. The full variable domain, in which reference TRBV11-2 and TRBJ2-1 provide the parts outside the CDR3, is EAGVAQSPRYKIIEKRQSVAFWCNPISGHATLYWYQQILGQGPKLLIQFQNNGVVDDSQLPKDRFSAERLKGVDSTLKIQPAKLEDSAVYLCASSRDREGEQFFGPGTRLTVL.